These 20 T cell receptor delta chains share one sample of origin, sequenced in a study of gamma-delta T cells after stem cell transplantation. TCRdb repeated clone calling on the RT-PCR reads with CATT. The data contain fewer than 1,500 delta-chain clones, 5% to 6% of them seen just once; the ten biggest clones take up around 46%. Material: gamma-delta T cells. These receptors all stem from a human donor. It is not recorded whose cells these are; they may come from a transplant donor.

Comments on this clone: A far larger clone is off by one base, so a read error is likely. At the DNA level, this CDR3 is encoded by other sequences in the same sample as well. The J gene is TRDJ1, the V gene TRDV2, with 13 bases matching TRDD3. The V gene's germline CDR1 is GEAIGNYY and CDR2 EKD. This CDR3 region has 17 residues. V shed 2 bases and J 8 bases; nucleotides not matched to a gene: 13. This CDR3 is CACDIVTTGGYAGKLIF. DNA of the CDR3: TGTGCCTGTGACATCGTTACGACTGGGGGATACGCCGGGAAACTCATCTTT.

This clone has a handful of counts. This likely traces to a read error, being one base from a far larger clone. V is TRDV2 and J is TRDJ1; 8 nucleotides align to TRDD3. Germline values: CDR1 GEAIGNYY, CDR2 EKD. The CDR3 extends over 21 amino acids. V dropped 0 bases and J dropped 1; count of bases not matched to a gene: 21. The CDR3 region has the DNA TGTGCCTGTGACACCCTAACTACGACTACGCGTACTGGGGGGACCACCGATAAACTCATCTTT. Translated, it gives CACDTLTTTTRTGGTTDKLIF.

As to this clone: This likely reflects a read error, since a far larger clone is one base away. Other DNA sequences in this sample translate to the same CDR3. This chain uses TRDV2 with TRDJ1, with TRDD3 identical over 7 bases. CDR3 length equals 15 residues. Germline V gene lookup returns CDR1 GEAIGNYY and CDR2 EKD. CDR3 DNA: TGTGCCTGTGACCGACTGGGGTACGACACTGATAAACTCATCTTT. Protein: CACDRLGYDTDKLIF.

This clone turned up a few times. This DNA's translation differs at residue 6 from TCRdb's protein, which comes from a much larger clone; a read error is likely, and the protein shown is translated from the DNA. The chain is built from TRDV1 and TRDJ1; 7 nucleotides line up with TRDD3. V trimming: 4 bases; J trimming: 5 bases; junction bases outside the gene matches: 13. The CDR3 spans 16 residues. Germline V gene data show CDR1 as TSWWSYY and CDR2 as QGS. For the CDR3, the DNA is TGTGCTCTTGGGGCATCCCTACTGGGGCCTACGGATAAACTCATCTTT. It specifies CALGASLLGPTDKLIF.

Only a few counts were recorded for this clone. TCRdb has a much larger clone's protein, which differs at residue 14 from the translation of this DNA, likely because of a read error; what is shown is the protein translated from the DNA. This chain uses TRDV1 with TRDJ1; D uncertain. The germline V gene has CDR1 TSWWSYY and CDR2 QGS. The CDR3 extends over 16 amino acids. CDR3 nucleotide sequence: TGTGCTCTTGGGGAACGCCCTCCGTTGTACACCGATAAACCCATCTTT. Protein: CALGERPPLYTDKPIF.

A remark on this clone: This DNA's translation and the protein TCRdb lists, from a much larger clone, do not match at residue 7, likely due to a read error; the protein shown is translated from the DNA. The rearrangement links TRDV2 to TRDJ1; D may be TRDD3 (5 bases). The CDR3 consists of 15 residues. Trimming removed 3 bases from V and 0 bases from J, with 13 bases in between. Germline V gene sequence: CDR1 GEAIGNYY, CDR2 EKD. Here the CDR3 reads CACDRLEYDTDKLIF. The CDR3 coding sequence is TGTGCCTGTGACCGACTGGAGTACGACACCGATAAACTCATCTTT.

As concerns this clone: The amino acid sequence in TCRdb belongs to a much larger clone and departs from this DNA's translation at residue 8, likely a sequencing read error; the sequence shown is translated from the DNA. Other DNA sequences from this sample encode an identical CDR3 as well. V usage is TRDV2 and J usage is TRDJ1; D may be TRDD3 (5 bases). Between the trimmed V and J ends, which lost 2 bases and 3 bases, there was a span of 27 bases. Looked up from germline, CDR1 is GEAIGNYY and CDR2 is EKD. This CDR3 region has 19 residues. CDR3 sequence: CACDKLYARGATGPDKLIF. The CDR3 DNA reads TGTGCCTGTGACAAGCTCTACGCTCGGGGGGCCACAGGGCCCGATAAACTCATCTTT.

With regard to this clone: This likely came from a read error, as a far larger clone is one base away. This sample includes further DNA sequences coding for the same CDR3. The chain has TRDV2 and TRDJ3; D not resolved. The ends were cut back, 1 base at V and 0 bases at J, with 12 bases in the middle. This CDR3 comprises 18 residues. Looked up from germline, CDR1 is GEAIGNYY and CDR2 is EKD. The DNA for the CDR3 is TGTGCCTGTGACACGATGGGACCCAGCTCCTGGGACACCCGACAGATGTTTTTC. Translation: CACDTMGPSSWDTRQMFF.

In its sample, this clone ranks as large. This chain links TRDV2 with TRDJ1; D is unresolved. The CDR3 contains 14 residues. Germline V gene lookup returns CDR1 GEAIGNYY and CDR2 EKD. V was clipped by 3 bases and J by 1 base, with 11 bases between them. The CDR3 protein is CACDEIRGTDKLIF. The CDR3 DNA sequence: TGTGCCTGTGACGAGATTAGGGGCACCGATAAACTCATCTTT.

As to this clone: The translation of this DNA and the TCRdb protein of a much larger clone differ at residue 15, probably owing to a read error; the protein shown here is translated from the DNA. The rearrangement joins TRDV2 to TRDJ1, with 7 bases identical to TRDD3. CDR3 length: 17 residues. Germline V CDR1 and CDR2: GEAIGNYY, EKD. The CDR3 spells CACDILGRIEDTDKPIF. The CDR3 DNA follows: TGTGCCTGTGACATACTGGGGAGAATAGAGGACACCGATAAACCCATCTTT.

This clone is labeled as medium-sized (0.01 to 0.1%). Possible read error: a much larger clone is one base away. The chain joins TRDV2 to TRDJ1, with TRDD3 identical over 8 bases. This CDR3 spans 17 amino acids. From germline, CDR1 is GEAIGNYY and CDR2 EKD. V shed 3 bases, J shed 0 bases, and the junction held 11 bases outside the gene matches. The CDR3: CACDPTGGPKYTDKLIF. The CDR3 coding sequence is TGTGCCTGTGACCCAACTGGGGGTCCAAAGTACACCGATAAACTCATCTTT.

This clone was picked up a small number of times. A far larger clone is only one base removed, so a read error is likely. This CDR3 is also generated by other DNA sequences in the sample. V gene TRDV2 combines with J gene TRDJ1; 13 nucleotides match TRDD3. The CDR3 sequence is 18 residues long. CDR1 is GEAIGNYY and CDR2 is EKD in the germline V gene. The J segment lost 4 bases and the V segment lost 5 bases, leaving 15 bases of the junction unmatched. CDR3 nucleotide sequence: TGTGCCTGTGCCCCTCTAGTACTGGGGGATACGCGAAGCGATAAACTCATCTTT. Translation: CACAPLVLGDTRSDKLIF.

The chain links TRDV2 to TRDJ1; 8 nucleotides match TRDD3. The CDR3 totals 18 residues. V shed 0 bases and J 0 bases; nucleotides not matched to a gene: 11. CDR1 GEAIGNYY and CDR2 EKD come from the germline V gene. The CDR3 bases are TGTGCCTGTGACACCCTACCTACTGGGGGGGGATACACCGATAAACTCATCTTT. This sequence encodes CACDTLPTGGGYTDKLIF.

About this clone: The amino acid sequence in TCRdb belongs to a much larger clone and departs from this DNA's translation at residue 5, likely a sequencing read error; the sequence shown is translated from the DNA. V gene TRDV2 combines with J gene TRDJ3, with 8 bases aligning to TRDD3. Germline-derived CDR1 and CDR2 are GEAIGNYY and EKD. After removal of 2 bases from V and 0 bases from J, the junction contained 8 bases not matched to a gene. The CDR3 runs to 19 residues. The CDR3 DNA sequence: TGTGCCTGTGACAATACTGGGGGTCGTAGCTCCTGGGACACCCGACAGATGTTTTTC. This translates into CACDNTGGRSSWDTRQMFF.

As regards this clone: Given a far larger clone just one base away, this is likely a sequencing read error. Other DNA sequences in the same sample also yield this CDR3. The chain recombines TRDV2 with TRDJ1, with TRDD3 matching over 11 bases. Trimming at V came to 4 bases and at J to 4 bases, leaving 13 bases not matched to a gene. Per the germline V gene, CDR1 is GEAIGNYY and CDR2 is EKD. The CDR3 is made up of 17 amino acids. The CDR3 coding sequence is TGTGCCTGTGAGGGCCTCGGTGGGGGATACGCGAACGATAAACTCATCTTT. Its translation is CACEGLGGGYANDKLIF.

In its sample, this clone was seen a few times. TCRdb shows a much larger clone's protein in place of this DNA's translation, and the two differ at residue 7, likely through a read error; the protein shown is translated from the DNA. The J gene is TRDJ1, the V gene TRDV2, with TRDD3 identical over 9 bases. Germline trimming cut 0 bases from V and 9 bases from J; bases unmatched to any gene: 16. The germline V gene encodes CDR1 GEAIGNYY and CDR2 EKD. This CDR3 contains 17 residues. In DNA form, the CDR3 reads TGTGCCTGTGACACCTTAGGAAAGCTGGGGGATGAGGGTGAACTCATCTTT. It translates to CACDTLGKLGDEGELIF.

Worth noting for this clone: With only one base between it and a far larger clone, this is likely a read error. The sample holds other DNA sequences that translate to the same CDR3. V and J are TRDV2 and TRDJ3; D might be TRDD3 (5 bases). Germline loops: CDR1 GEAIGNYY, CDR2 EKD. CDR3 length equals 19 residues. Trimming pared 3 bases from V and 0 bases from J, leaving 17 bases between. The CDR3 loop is CACDHTGGRSSWDTRQMFF. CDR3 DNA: TGTGCCTGTGACCATACTGGAGGTCGTAGCTCCTGGGACACCCGACAGATGTTTTTC.

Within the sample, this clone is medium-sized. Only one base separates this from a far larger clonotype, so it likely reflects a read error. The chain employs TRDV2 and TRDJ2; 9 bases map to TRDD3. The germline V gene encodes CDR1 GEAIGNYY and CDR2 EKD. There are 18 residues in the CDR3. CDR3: CARDKMGAGDTVTAQLFF. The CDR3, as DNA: TGTGCCCGTGACAAAATGGGTGCTGGGGATACGGTGACAGCACAACTCTTCTTT.

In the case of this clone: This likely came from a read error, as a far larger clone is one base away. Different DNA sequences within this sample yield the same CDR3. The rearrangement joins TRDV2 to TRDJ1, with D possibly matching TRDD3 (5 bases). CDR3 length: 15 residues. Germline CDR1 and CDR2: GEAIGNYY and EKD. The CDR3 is CACDLTGVYTDKLIF. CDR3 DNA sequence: TGTGCCTGTGACCTGACTGGCGTGTACACCGATAAACTCATCTTC.

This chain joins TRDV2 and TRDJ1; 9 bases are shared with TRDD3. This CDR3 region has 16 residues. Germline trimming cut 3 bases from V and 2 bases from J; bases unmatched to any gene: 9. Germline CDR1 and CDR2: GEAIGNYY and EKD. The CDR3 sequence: CACDPLGDSATDKLIF. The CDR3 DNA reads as TGTGCCTGTGACCCACTGGGGGACTCCGCGACCGATAAACTCATCTTT.